This TCR beta chain comes out of a study of patients and donors after allogeneic stem cell transplantation. Germline CDR1 and CDR2: MNHEY and SMNVEV (reference sequence). CDR3 size: 13 residues. Trimming took 7 bases from V and 3 from J, leaving 12 bases between them. One entry per CDR3 protein, called by TCRdb with MiXCR from the RT-PCR reads. The sample has around 160,000 distinct CDR3 sequences; roughly 31% are singletons. The V call is TRBV27, the J call TRBJ1-1; D might be TRBD1 (5 bases). Material: blood, either unsorted or a sorted T cell fraction (not recorded which). The receptor comes from a human donor who was either an allogeneic HSCT recipient or a stem cell or donor lymphocyte infusion donor (not recorded which). It is not recorded whose cells these are; they may come from a transplant donor. The CDR3 DNA sequence: TGTGCCAGCACCGGGGGGTCGGACACTGAAGCTTTCTTT. It yields the protein CASTGGSDTEAFF.